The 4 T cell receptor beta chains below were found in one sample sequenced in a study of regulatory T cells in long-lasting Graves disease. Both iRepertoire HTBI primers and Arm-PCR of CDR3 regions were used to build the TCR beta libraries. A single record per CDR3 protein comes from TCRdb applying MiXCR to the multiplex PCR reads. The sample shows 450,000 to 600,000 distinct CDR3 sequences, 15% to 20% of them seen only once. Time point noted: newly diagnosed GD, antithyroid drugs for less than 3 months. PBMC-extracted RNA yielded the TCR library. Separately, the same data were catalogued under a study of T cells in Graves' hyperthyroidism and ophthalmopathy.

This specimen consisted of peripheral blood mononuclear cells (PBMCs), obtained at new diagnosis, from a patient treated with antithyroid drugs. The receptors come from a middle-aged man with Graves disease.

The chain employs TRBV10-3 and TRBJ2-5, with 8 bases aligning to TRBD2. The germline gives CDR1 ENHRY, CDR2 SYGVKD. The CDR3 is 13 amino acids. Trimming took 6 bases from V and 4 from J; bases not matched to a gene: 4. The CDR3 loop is CAISRGGGETQYF. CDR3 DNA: TGTGCCATCAGCCGGGGGGGTGGAGAGACCCAGTACTTC.

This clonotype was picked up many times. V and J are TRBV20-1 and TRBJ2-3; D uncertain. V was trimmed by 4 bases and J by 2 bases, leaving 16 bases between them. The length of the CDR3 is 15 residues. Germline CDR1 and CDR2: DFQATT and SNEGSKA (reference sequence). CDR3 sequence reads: CSATPDGEYTDTQYF. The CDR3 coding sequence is TGCAGTGCTACCCCCGACGGCGAATACACAGATACGCAGTATTTT.

CDR3 protein: CASSEVWTGNTEAFF. CDR3 bases: TGTGCCAGCAGCGAAGTCTGGACTGGGAACACTGAAGCTTTCTTT. The rearrangement uses TRBV28 and TRBJ1-1; unclear D gene. CDR1 and CDR2 (germline): MDHEN, SYDVKM. This CDR3 comprises 15 residues. The ends were cut back, 6 bases at V and 1 base at J, with 15 bases in the middle.

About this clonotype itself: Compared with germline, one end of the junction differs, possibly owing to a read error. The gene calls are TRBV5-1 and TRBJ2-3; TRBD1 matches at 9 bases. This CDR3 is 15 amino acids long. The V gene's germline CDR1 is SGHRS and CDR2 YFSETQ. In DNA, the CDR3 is TGCGCCGGCAGCTTGGCACAGGGGGCAGCAGATACGCAGTATTTT. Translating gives CAGSLAQGAADTQYF.